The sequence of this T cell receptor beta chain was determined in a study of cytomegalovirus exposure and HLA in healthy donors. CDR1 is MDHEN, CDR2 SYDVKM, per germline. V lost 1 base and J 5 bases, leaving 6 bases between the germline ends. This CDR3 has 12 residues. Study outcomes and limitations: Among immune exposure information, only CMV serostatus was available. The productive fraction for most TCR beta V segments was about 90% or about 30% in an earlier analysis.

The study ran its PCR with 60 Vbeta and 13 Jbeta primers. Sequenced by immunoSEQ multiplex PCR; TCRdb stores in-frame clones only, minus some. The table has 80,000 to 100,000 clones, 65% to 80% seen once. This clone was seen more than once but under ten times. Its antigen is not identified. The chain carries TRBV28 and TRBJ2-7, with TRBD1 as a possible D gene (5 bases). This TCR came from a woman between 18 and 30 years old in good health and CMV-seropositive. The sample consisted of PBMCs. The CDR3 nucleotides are TGTGCCAGCAGTTTATCCAGGGACGAGCAGTACTTC. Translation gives CASSLSRDEQYF.